Each of the 20 T cell receptor beta chains below was sequenced from the same sample in a study of identical twins. TCRdb called the 5' RACE reads again in MiXCR, with one record for every CDR3 protein. The profile shows approximately 1.8 million distinct CDR3 sequences, around 33% of them singletons. The sequenced sample consisted of cord blood. The source of these receptors is a newborn girl in good health.

There are many counts of this clonotype. The J gene is TRBJ1-2, the V gene TRBV5-1, with D tentatively TRBD1 (6 bases). V was pared by 2 bases and J by 3 bases, with 17 bases between. Germline assignment: CDR1 SGHRS and CDR2 YFSETQ. There are 16 residues in the CDR3. The CDR3 here is CASSFLQGQGDYGYTF. The DNA of the CDR3 is TGCGCCAGCAGCTTCCTCCAGGGACAAGGCGACTATGGCTACACCTTC.

The V call is TRBV9, the J call TRBJ2-1, with D perhaps given as TRBD1 or TRBD2 (6 bases each). The germline gives CDR1 SGDLS, CDR2 YYNGEE. The CDR3 is made up of 12 amino acids. Written as DNA, the CDR3 is TGTGCTAGGGGGGAAGCAAAGAATGAGCAGTTCTTC. This gives the protein CARGEAKNEQFF.

The gene calls are TRBV7-9 and TRBJ2-4; D is possibly TRBD1 or TRBD2 (5 bases each). Germline values: CDR1 SEHNR, CDR2 FQNEAQ (reference sequence). V lost 7 bases and J lost 2, with 12 bases in between. This CDR3 contains 14 residues. CDR3 sequence: CASNSGQTKNIQYF. In DNA, the CDR3 is TGTGCCAGCAACTCGGGGCAGACCAAAAACATTCAGTACTTC.

This chain connects TRBV20-1 to TRBJ2-1; 12 nucleotides agree with TRBD1. With the DNA end fitting TRBJ2-7 better, the J assignment may be wrong. The germline V gene has CDR1 DFQATT and CDR2 SNEGSKA (reference sequence). This CDR3 has 15 residues. The CDR3: CSARPGTGGYNEQYF. In DNA, the CDR3 is TGCAGTGCTAGACCCGGGACAGGGGGCTACAATGAGCAGTACTTC.

This clonotype was seen a few times. This rearrangement joins TRBV25-1 to TRBJ1-5; possible D gene TRBD1, 5 bases. Germline V gene sequence: CDR1 MGHDK, CDR2 SYGVNS. There are 16 residues in the CDR3. V was shortened by 6 bases and J by 4 bases, with 19 bases between the two germline ends. The chain's CDR3 is CASSPRERDPNQPQHF. The CDR3 DNA follows: TGTGCCAGCAGCCCCAGGGAGAGGGACCCTAATCAGCCCCAGCATTTT.

A few counts support this clonotype. V and J are TRBV5-1 and TRBJ2-7, with 8 bases matching TRBD1. CDR1 is SGHRS, CDR2 YFSETQ, per germline. The V and J ends lost 7 bases and 2 bases, in that order; junction bases with no gene match: 5. The length of the CDR3 is 13 residues. The CDR3 spells CASLGTGPYEQYF. In nucleotides, the CDR3 is TGCGCCAGCTTAGGGACAGGACCCTACGAGCAGTACTTC.

As to this clonotype: A single base separates this from a much larger clone, so it may be a read error. The chain uses TRBV3-1 and TRBJ2-7; D call uncertain. The CDR3 length is 12 residues. Trimming cost V 1 base and J 5 bases, with 6 bases left between them. Germline V CDR1 and CDR2: LGHDT, YNNKEL (reference sequence). CDR3 region: CASSQAYHEQYF. CDR3 DNA sequence: TGTGCCAGCAGCCAAGCCTACCACGAGCAGTACTTC.

This clonotype was recorded a few times. V is TRBV24-1 and J is TRBJ2-1; D remains unclear. The V gene lost 4 bases and the J gene lost 0 bases, with 12 bases spanning the gap. In germline, CDR1 is KGHDR, CDR2 SFDVKD. The CDR3 length is 16 residues. The CDR3: CATSDPSMDSYNEQFF. The CDR3 DNA reads as TGTGCCACCAGTGACCCGAGTATGGACTCCTACAATGAGCAGTTCTTC.

There are a few counts of this clonotype. This chain joins TRBV12-3 or TRBV12-4 and TRBJ2-1; 13 bases are a match to TRBD2. The trim removed 6 bases at V and 4 bases at J, leaving 9 bases unmatched. The length of the CDR3 is 17 residues. CDR3 region: CASSPGTSGASYNEQFF. The CDR3 DNA is TGTGCCAGCAGCCCCGGGACTAGCGGGGCCTCTTACAATGAGCAGTTCTTC.

This rearrangement joins TRBV7-2 to TRBJ2-4; 8 nucleotides agree with TRBD2. Matching the DNA end better, TRBJ2-5 makes the J call doubtful. This CDR3 is built from 13 residues. The germline V gene has CDR1 SGHTA and CDR2 FQGNSA. As DNA, the CDR3 is TGTGCCAGCAGAATAGCGGGGATGGAGACCCAGTACTTC. It specifies CASRIAGMETQYF.

This sequence joins TRBV9 and TRBJ1-2; D is unresolved. V was clipped by 3 bases and J by 4 bases, with 10 bases between them. CDR3 length: 13 residues. CDR1 and CDR2 (germline): SGDLS, YYNGEE. CDR3 residues: CASSAKTAYGYTF. CDR3 DNA: TGTGCCAGCAGCGCCAAGACGGCCTATGGCTACACCTTC.

Worth noting for this clonotype: One base away lies a much larger clone, so this may be a sequencing read error. The rearrangement uses TRBV29-1 and TRBJ2-5; D not certain. Germline CDR1 reads SQVTM; CDR2 reads ANQGSEA. V shed 0 bases and J shed 11 bases, with 13 bases lying between them. There are 12 residues in the CDR3. The CDR3 nucleotides read TGCAGCGTTGAAGATCTATCGTACGGGCAGTACTTC. It specifies CSVEDLSYGQYF.

This clonotype showed up just a few times. The J gene is TRBJ1-5, the V gene TRBV20-1, with TRBD1 as a possible D gene (6 bases). The V gene lost 5 bases and the J gene lost 3 bases, with 17 bases spanning the gap. The CDR3 totals 15 residues. Germline CDR1 and CDR2: DFQATT and SNEGSKA (reference sequence). The CDR3 DNA follows: TGCAGTGCTTTCCAAAACAGGGTTACCAATCAGCCCCAGCATTTT. Translated: CSAFQNRVTNQPQHF.

This clonotype was picked up a small number of times. The rearrangement uses TRBV20-1 and TRBJ2-1; D gene ambiguous. Between the trimmed V and J ends, which lost 1 base and 1 base, there was a span of 14 bases. Germline CDR1 reads DFQATT; CDR2 reads SNEGSKA (reference sequence). This CDR3 is built from 16 residues. The CDR3 DNA reads TGCAGTGCTAGAGGGTATGGCCCTCCTTCCTACAATGAGCAGTTCTTC. This encodes CSARGYGPPSYNEQFF.

This clonotype showed up just a few times. Written as DNA, the CDR3 is TGTGCCAGCAGTTTAGTCTCCAGACTAGCCAAAAACATTCAGTACTTC. It encodes CASSLVSRLAKNIQYF. V usage is TRBV12-3 or TRBV12-4 and J usage is TRBJ2-4; no clear D gene. The CDR3 covers 16 residues. V lost 1 base, J lost 0 bases, and 10 bases lay in between.

The chain recombines TRBV25-1 with TRBJ2-7; D is possibly TRBD2 (5 bases). V was cut by 7 bases and J by 4 bases, with 17 bases left in between. This CDR3 region has 14 residues. Germline CDR1 is MGHDK and CDR2 is SYGVNS. The chain's CDR3 is CASTHGESWYEQYF. The CDR3 DNA follows: TGTGCCAGCACCCACGGGGAGTCTTGGTACGAGCAGTACTTC.

The chain joins TRBV12-3 or TRBV12-4 to TRBJ2-3; D is unclear. Trimming removed 3 bases at V and 13 bases at J, with 14 bases between. The CDR3 is 12 residues long. The CDR3 spells CASSFRADVEYF. The CDR3 DNA reads TGTGCCAGCAGTTTCAGAGCAGATGTGGAGTATTTT.

The chain links TRBV18 to TRBJ2-3; D gene ambiguous. Germline V gene lookup returns CDR1 KGHSH and CDR2 LQKENI. CDR3 length equals 13 residues. V was shortened by 6 bases and J by 6 bases, with 13 bases between the two germline ends. The CDR3 nucleotides read TGTGCCAGCTCGCTGGTAATGCGTGATACGCAGTATTTT. Its translation: CASSLVMRDTQYF. Full variable domain (remainder filled in from reference TRBV18 and TRBJ2-3): NAGVMQNPRHLVRRRGQEARLRCSPMKGHSHVYWYRQLPEEGLKFMVYLQKENIIDESGMPKERFSAEFPKEGPSILRIQQVVRGDSAAYFCASSLVMRDTQYFGPGTRLTVL.

This clonotype was seen at least ten times. The chain couples TRBV2 to TRBJ2-7; a weak D match, TRBD1 (6 bases). Trimming took 10 bases from V and 0 from J, leaving 10 bases between them. CDR1 is SNHLY and CDR2 is FYNNEI in the germline V gene. The CDR3 extends over 12 amino acids. The CDR3 DNA follows: TGTGCCACCCGGGACAACTCCTACGAGCAGTACTTC. Its protein is CATRDNSYEQYF.

The V and J genes are TRBV21-1 and TRBJ2-2; TRBD1, the table's D call, was not compared with the DNA. TRBV21-1 is a pseudogene locus. The CDR3 consists of 21 residues. The CDR3 region has the DNA TGTGCCAGCAGCAAAGGGAAATGGGGACAGGCCAGAATTCGAACAACCGGGGAGCTGTTTTTT. Residues: CASSKGKWGQARIRTTGELFF.